Listed here are 18 T cell receptor beta chains from one sample, sequenced in a study of cytomegalovirus exposure and HLA in healthy donors. The PCR contained 60 Vbeta and 13 Jbeta primers. TCRdb keeps only in-frame clones here, not all; method: immunoSEQ multiplex PCR. The data contain about 200,000 clones, approximately 78% of them singletons. Sequenced input: PBMCs. The receptors were sampled from a woman aged 40 to 55 in good health and CMV-seronegative.

The J gene is TRBJ2-7, the V gene TRBV18; TRBD1 matches at 12 bases. The CDR3 contains 15 residues. J was trimmed by 7 bases and V by 4 bases; bases with no gene match: 8. Germline lookup yields CDR1 KGHSH and CDR2 LQKENI. Here the CDR3 reads CASSQAGQGAHEQYF. The CDR3, as DNA: TGTGCCAGCTCACAAGCGGGACAGGGGGCTCATGAGCAGTACTTC.

The chain links TRBV7-9 to TRBJ1-1, with 12 nucleotides matching TRBD1. With V trimmed by 5 bases and J by 3 bases, 7 bases remained unmatched. The CDR3 length is 16 residues. Germline assignment: CDR1 SEHNR and CDR2 FQNEAQ (reference sequence). Here the CDR3 reads CASSPGTGGVYTEAFF. Here the CDR3 DNA reads TGTGCCAGCAGCCCCGGGACAGGGGGCGTCTACACTGAAGCTTTCTTT.

The chain joins TRBV9 to TRBJ2-3, with 8 positions matching TRBD2. The germline V gene encodes CDR1 SGDLS and CDR2 YYNGEE. Trimming at V came to 0 bases and at J to 1 base, leaving 4 bases not matched to a gene. CDR3 length: 16 amino acids. The chain's CDR3 is CASSVGSGMRTDTQYF. CDR3 nucleotide sequence: TGTGCCAGCAGCGTAGGTAGCGGGATGCGCACAGATACGCAGTATTTT.

This clone was detected a few times. The chain carries TRBV27 and TRBJ2-7; D perhaps matches TRBD2 (6 bases). This CDR3 is 15 amino acids long. Germline V lookup: CDR1 MNHEY, CDR2 SMNVEV (reference sequence). V was pared by 0 bases and J by 3 bases, with 12 bases between. CDR3 coding DNA: TGTGCCAGCAGTTTATCTGGGCTAGCGTTCTACGAGCAGTACTTC. Its translation is CASSLSGLAFYEQYF.

The chain is built from TRBV19 and TRBJ1-2, with 8 bases lining up with TRBD1. This CDR3 contains 14 residues. Germline V gene sequence: CDR1 LNHDA, CDR2 SQIVND (reference sequence). V shed 5 bases and J 4 bases; nucleotides not matched to a gene: 6. CDR3 amino acids: CASSADRETYGYTF. The DNA of the CDR3 is TGTGCCAGTAGTGCGGACAGGGAGACCTATGGCTACACCTTC.

The chain carries TRBV7-9 and TRBJ2-1; D call uncertain. Deletions cut 3 bases from V and 7 bases from J, with 7 bases between. Per germline, CDR1 SEHNR and CDR2 FQNEAQ (reference sequence). The CDR3 totals 12 residues. The CDR3 sequence: CASSFGQNEQFF. The DNA for the CDR3 is TGTGCCAGCAGCTTTGGGCAAAATGAGCAGTTCTTC.

This chain joins TRBV7-3 and TRBJ2-3, with a possible D match to TRBD2 (6 bases). This CDR3 is 16 amino acids long. The V and J ends lost 2 bases and 0 bases respectively, with 12 bases between them. Looked up from germline, CDR1 is SGHTA and CDR2 is FQGTGA. The CDR3, as DNA: TGTGCCAGCAGCTTAGCGGGAATTTCTAGCACAGATACGCAGTATTTT. Protein sequence: CASSLAGISSTDTQYF.

The V and J genes are TRBV2 and TRBJ2-1; the match to TRBD2 covers 9 bases. This CDR3 has 13 residues. Germline values: CDR1 SNHLY, CDR2 FYNNEI. After removal of 7 bases from V and 9 bases from J, the junction contained 7 bases not matched to a gene. The CDR3 DNA reads as TGTGCCAGCACCCTGGGACTAGCTGGTGAGCAGTTCTTC. It translates to CASTLGLAGEQFF. The variable domain in full, completed from reference TRBV2 and TRBJ2-1, reads EPEVTQTPSHQVTQMGQEVILRCVPISNHLYFYWYRQILGQKVEFLVSFYNNEISEKSEIFDDQFSVERPDGSNFTLKIRSTKLEDSAMYFCASTLGLAGEQFFGPGTRLTVL.

The gene calls are TRBV4-1 and TRBJ1-1; no firm D call. CDR1 MGHRA and CDR2 YSYEKL come from the germline V gene. Trimming removed 0 bases from V and 4 bases from J, with 12 bases in between. The CDR3 covers 15 residues. The chain's CDR3 is CASSQESRGFTEAFF. CDR3 nucleotides: TGCGCCAGCAGCCAAGAGTCTCGGGGTTTCACTGAAGCTTTCTTT.

This clone was observed once. This sequence joins TRBV19 and TRBJ2-7; TRBD2 agrees at 7 bases. Trimming cost V 6 bases and J 3 bases; bases outside gene matches: 11. The germline V gene has CDR1 LNHDA and CDR2 SQIVND (reference sequence). CDR3 length: 15 amino acids. CDR3 protein: CASRGGGRDFYEQYF. CDR3 in DNA: TGTGCCAGTAGAGGCGGCGGGAGAGATTTCTACGAGCAGTACTTC.

The chain combines TRBV6-5 with TRBJ1-2; weak D call: TRBD1 (5 bases). This CDR3 has 13 amino acids. Germline lookup yields CDR1 MNHEY and CDR2 SVGAGI. V was trimmed by 5 bases and J by 5 bases, leaving 12 bases between them. The CDR3 coding sequence is TGTGCCAGCAGTCAAGACAGCTTTTATGGCTACACCTTC. This gives the protein CASSQDSFYGYTF.

This rearrangement joins TRBV11-2 to TRBJ2-3; a possible D gene is TRBD2 (6 bases). The CDR3 has 13 amino acids. Germline V gene sequence: CDR1 SGHAT, CDR2 FQNNGV. V was trimmed by 1 base and J by 5 bases, leaving 7 bases between them. CDR3 region: CASSLAGVDTQYF. CDR3 nucleotide sequence: TGTGCCAGCAGCTTAGCGGGAGTAGATACGCAGTATTTT.

This chain links TRBV10-3 with TRBJ2-1; D perhaps matches TRBD2 (5 bases). This CDR3 has 15 residues. Trimming removed 6 bases at V and 8 bases at J, with 20 bases between. CDR1 ENHRY and CDR2 SYGVKD come from the germline V gene. The DNA of the CDR3 is TGTGCCATCAGGGACCTAACTTTGGGGAGCGATGAGCAGTTCTTC. It encodes CAIRDLTLGSDEQFF.

The chain joins TRBV4-1 to TRBJ2-1; unclear D gene. Germline CDR1 is MGHRA and CDR2 is YSYEKL. This CDR3 has 13 residues. V was trimmed by 5 bases and J by 6 bases, leaving 11 bases between them. The CDR3 loop is CASSVNRGNEQFF. DNA for the CDR3: TGCGCCAGCAGCGTTAATAGAGGCAATGAGCAGTTCTTC.

This clone is a singleton in its sample. The chain recombines TRBV5-1 with TRBJ2-1; 11 bases fit TRBD2. Germline trimming cut 1 base from V and 4 bases from J; bases unmatched to any gene: 1. In germline, CDR1 is SGHRS, CDR2 YFSETQ. The CDR3 loop spans 15 amino acids. The CDR3 loop is CASSLLAGGYNEQFF. DNA of the CDR3: TGCGCCAGCAGCTTGTTAGCGGGAGGGTACAATGAGCAGTTCTTC.

The rearrangement joins TRBV2 to TRBJ1-4; D might be TRBD1 (6 bases). The V and J ends lost 1 base and 0 bases respectively, with 12 bases between them. Germline-derived CDR1 and CDR2 are SNHLY and FYNNEI. The CDR3 spans 17 residues. CDR3 nucleotides: TGTGCCAGCAGTGAAGGGGGGGGCCTCGCAACTAATGAAAAACTGTTTTTT. Protein: CASSEGGGLATNEKLFF.

This clone was detected a few times. The chain uses TRBV6-1 and TRBJ2-1; D might be TRBD2 (5 bases). Trimming left V 5 bases short and J 0 bases short, with 11 bases between. CDR3 length equals 15 residues. CDR1 MNHNS and CDR2 SASEGT come from the germline V gene. The CDR3 sequence is CASSLSGNSYNEQFF. The CDR3 region has the DNA TGTGCCAGCAGTCTGAGCGGAAACTCCTACAATGAGCAGTTCTTC.

Only one count was recorded for this clone. The rearrangement joins TRBV2 to TRBJ1-1; maybe TRBD1 (6 bases). The CDR3 contains 13 residues. Germline V gene sequence: CDR1 SNHLY, CDR2 FYNNEI. Trimming pared 6 bases from V and 1 base from J, leaving 9 bases between. The chain's CDR3 is CASRGGQNTEAFF. The CDR3, as DNA: TGTGCCAGCAGAGGGGGACAGAACACTGAAGCTTTCTTT.